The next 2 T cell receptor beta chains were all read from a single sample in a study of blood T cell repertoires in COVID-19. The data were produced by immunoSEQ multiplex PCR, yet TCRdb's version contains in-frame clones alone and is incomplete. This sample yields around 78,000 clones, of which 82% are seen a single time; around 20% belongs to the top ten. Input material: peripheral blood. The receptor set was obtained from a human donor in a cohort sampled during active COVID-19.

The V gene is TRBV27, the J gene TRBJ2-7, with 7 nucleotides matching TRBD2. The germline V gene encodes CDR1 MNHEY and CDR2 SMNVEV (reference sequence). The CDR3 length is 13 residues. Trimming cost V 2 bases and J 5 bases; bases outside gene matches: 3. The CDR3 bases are TGTGCCAGCAGTTTACGGCTAGCGGACGAGCAGTACTTC. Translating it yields CASSLRLADEQYF.

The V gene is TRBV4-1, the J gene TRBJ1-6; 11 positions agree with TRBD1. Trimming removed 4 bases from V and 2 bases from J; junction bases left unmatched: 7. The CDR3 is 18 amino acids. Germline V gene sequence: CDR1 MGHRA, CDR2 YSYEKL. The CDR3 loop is CASSRGTGGSTYNSPLHF. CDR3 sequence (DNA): TGCGCCAGCAGCCGCGGGACAGGGGGTAGTACCTATAATTCACCCCTCCACTTT.